Presented here are 29 T cell receptor beta chains from one specimen sequenced in a study of cytomegalovirus exposure and HLA in healthy donors. This PCR relied on a set of 60 Vbeta primers and 13 Jbeta primers. Data came from immunoSEQ multiplex PCR; TCRdb stores just in-frame clones and leaves some out. The repertoire holds 150,000 to 200,000 clones, with 60% to 80% as singletons. The sequencing sample was made of PBMCs. The receptors stem from a woman in her 40s in good health and CMV-seropositive.

This chain links TRBV27 with TRBJ2-7, with TRBD1 matching 8 bases. V gave up 5 bases and J gave up 2 bases; unmatched junction bases: 11. From germline, CDR1 is MNHEY and CDR2 SMNVEV (reference sequence). This CDR3 contains 16 residues. The CDR3: CASSPRTGPTTYEQYF. CDR3 in DNA: TGTGCCAGCAGTCCTAGGACAGGGCCCACTACCTACGAGCAGTACTTC.

This clone was recorded a few times. The chain employs TRBV27 and TRBJ2-7; D is perhaps TRBD2 (5 bases). This CDR3 spans 17 amino acids. CDR1 and CDR2 from the germline V gene are MNHEY and SMNVEV (reference sequence). With 7 bases removed from V and 0 bases from J, the gap between germline ends came to 22 bases. CDR3 in amino acids: CASMRDWGVTGSYEQYF. Written as DNA, the CDR3 is TGTGCCAGCATGAGGGATTGGGGAGTGACGGGCTCCTACGAGCAGTACTTC.

CDR3 in DNA: TGTGCCAGCAGCCAAGTCCGTGAGCAGTTCTTC. Its translation: CASSQVREQFF. V usage is TRBV4-2 and J usage is TRBJ2-1; D call uncertain. V was cut by 1 base and J by 9 bases, with 4 bases left in between. The CDR3 runs to 11 residues. CDR1 and CDR2 (germline): LGHNA, YNFKEQ.

The chain is built from TRBV19 and TRBJ1-4; D is possibly TRBD1 (5 bases). The CDR3 is 13 amino acids. V was shortened by 8 bases and J by 8 bases, with 15 bases between the two germline ends. Germline-derived CDR1 and CDR2 are LNHDA and SQIVND (reference sequence). The CDR3 DNA sequence: TGTGCCAGTTCAGGGCCTCGAGGAGAAAAACTGTTTTTT. It translates to CASSGPRGEKLFF. Complete variable domain (other parts from reference TRBV19 and TRBJ1-4): DGGITQSPKYLFRKEGQNVTLSCEQNLNHDAMYWYRQDPGQGLRLIYYSQIVNDFQKGDIAEGYSVSREKKESFPLTVTSAQKNPTAFYLCASSGPRGEKLFFGSGTQLSVL.

This chain uses TRBV7-8 with TRBJ2-7; 9 positions match TRBD1. The germline gives CDR1 SGHVS, CDR2 FQNEAQ. Trimming removed 4 bases from V and 4 bases from J; junction bases left unmatched: 8. The CDR3 extends over 15 amino acids. The CDR3 reads CASSSTGTGKYEQYF. The CDR3 nucleotides read TGTGCCAGCAGCTCCACGGGGACAGGGAAATACGAGCAGTACTTC.

To note about this clone: A read error may produce the germline difference seen at one junction end. The chain joins TRBV7-9 to TRBJ2-7; the D gene is possibly TRBD2 (5 bases). The germline V gene has CDR1 SEHNR and CDR2 FQNEAQ (reference sequence). This CDR3 comprises 17 residues. The CDR3 DNA reads as TGTTCCAGCAGCTTATACCGGTCGAGGGAGCTCTCCTACGAGCAGTACTTC. Residues: CSSSLYRSRELSYEQYF.

The rearrangement links TRBV7-9 to TRBJ2-3; 11 nucleotides match TRBD2. V lost 5 bases to trimming and J lost 1 base; unmatched junction nucleotides: 11. This CDR3 region has 18 residues. Germline assignment: CDR1 SEHNR and CDR2 FQNEAQ (reference sequence). CDR3 amino acids: CASSLGLAVSLRTDTQYF. CDR3 nucleotides: TGTGCCAGCAGCCTGGGACTAGCGGTCTCCCTACGCACAGATACGCAGTATTTT.

This rearrangement joins TRBV6-1 to TRBJ1-2, with 9 nucleotides matching TRBD1. The V and J ends lost 1 base and 2 bases, in that order; junction bases with no gene match: 8. There are 17 residues in the CDR3. Germline assignment: CDR1 MNHNS and CDR2 SASEGT. The DNA of the CDR3 is TGTGCCAGCAGTGAAGGGCCGGGACAGGGTACAAACTATGGCTACACCTTC. This gives the protein CASSEGPGQGTNYGYTF.

This chain connects TRBV7-2 to TRBJ1-5; no clear D gene. V gave up 1 base and J gave up 1 base, with 8 bases separating them. The germline gives CDR1 SGHTA, CDR2 FQGNSA. The CDR3 runs to 15 residues. CDR3 protein: CASSLGSLSNQPQHF. Here the CDR3 DNA reads TGTGCCAGCAGCTTAGGTTCACTGAGCAATCAGCCCCAGCATTTT.

The rearrangement links TRBV9 to TRBJ2-5; D possibly corresponds to TRBD2 (6 bases). The CDR3 is made up of 14 amino acids. In germline, CDR1 is SGDLS, CDR2 YYNGEE. V lost 2 bases, J lost 4 bases, and 12 bases lay in between. For the CDR3, the DNA is TGTGCCAGCAGCGTTTTGGGGGGAAGAGAGACCCAGTACTTC. Translating it yields CASSVLGGRETQYF. The full variable domain, rest sourced from reference TRBV9 and TRBJ2-5, is DSGVTQTPKHLITATGQRVTLRCSPRSGDLSVYWYQQSLDQGLQFLIQYYNGEERAKGNILERFSAQQFPDLHSELNLSSLELGDSALYFCASSVLGGRETQYFGPGTRLLVL.

This clone was observed once. The V call is TRBV18, the J call TRBJ2-7; 9 nucleotides match TRBD2. This CDR3 has 15 amino acids. V was pared by 0 bases and J by 5 bases, with 5 bases of the junction left unmatched. Germline lookup yields CDR1 KGHSH and CDR2 LQKENI. The CDR3 bases are TGTGCCAGCTCACCACCTAGTCTAGCGGGAAACGAGCAGTACTTC. Translating it yields CASSPPSLAGNEQYF.

This sequence joins TRBV7-2 and TRBJ2-7; D is undetermined. Trimming removed 3 bases from V and 6 bases from J, with 24 bases in between. The CDR3 loop spans 17 amino acids. Germline CDR1 SGHTA, CDR2 FQGNSA. The CDR3 here is CASSFVRVVAQSSEQYF. In DNA, the CDR3 is TGTGCCAGCAGCTTCGTTCGTGTAGTGGCACAGTCCAGCGAGCAGTACTTC.

The chain carries TRBV27 and TRBJ1-2; D possibly corresponds to TRBD1 (5 bases). Trimming shortened V by 6 bases and J by 3 bases, and 14 bases separated the two germline ends. CDR3 length equals 14 residues. CDR1 and CDR2 (germline): MNHEY, SMNVEV (reference sequence). CDR3: CASSFTGVDYGYTF. The CDR3 bases are TGTGCCAGCAGCTTCACGGGGGTCGACTATGGCTACACCTTC.

This rearrangement joins TRBV28 to TRBJ2-1; a weak D match, TRBD2 (6 bases). This CDR3 region has 14 residues. CDR1 and CDR2 from the germline V gene are MDHEN and SYDVKM. V lost 6 bases, J lost 10 bases, and 19 bases lay in between. In DNA form, the CDR3 reads TGTGCCAGCAGCTCGGGACTCCCTGGGCGGGAGCAGTTCTTC. This translates into CASSSGLPGREQFF.

The chain has TRBV6-6 and TRBJ2-7; no reliable D call. Germline assignment: CDR1 MNHNY and CDR2 SVGAGI (reference sequence). CDR3 length: 14 amino acids. V shed 5 bases and J shed 0 bases, with 11 bases lying between them. The CDR3 region has the DNA TGTGCCAGCAGTCCATTTCAATCCTCCTACGAGCAGTACTTC. Its translation is CASSPFQSSYEQYF.

This clone was counted between two and nine times. This chain connects TRBV10-2 to TRBJ2-7; no clear D gene. The CDR3 is 15 residues long. The V gene lost 3 bases and the J gene lost 2 bases, with 14 bases spanning the gap. Looked up from germline, CDR1 is WSHSY and CDR2 is SAAADI. CDR3 sequence (DNA): TGCGCCAGCAGTGAAGATTCGTCGGTGACCTACGAGCAGTACTTC. Translated, it gives CASSEDSSVTYEQYF.

The chain employs TRBV6-5 and TRBJ2-5; 8 bases are shared with TRBD1. CDR3 length: 15 amino acids. From germline, CDR1 is MNHEY and CDR2 SVGAGI. The ends lost 4 bases at V and 5 bases at J; junction bases unmatched: 9. DNA for the CDR3: TGTGCCAGCAGTTTTTCGGACAGGGCGATCGAGACCCAGTACTTC. This encodes CASSFSDRAIETQYF.

This chain links TRBV19 with TRBJ1-5; D perhaps matches TRBD1 (5 bases). The CDR3 length is 14 residues. The germline V gene has CDR1 LNHDA and CDR2 SQIVND (reference sequence). The germline V and J ends were trimmed by 7 bases and 0 bases, with 10 bases remaining between them. The CDR3 loop is CASTRDYSNQPQHF. The CDR3 DNA reads as TGTGCCAGTACCAGGGACTATAGCAATCAGCCCCAGCATTTT.

The rearrangement uses TRBV4-1 and TRBJ2-1, with D maybe TRBD1 (7 bases). The CDR3 consists of 18 residues. The V gene's germline CDR1 is MGHRA and CDR2 YSYEKL. V lost 2 bases and J 5 bases, leaving 22 bases between the germline ends. This CDR3 reads CASSQPPGTAGFHNEQFF. CDR3 nucleotide sequence: TGCGCCAGCAGCCAACCTCCTGGGACAGCGGGTTTTCACAATGAGCAGTTCTTC.

This clone occurred once. Other DNA sequences of this sample code for an identical CDR3. The V and J genes are TRBV7-2 and TRBJ1-1; 7 bases align to TRBD1. Unmatched junction bases numbered 3, after V lost 5 bases and J lost 0 bases. CDR1 SGHTA and CDR2 FQGNSA come from the germline V gene. The CDR3 has 14 residues. CDR3 residues: CASSLDRVNTEAFF. CDR3 DNA sequence: TGTGCCAGCAGCCTAGACAGGGTGAACACTGAAGCTTTCTTT.

The chain links TRBV28 to TRBJ1-2, with unresolved D. V was shortened by 2 bases and J by 8 bases, with 9 bases between the two germline ends. Per germline, CDR1 MDHEN and CDR2 SYDVKM. This CDR3 comprises 12 residues. Here the CDR3 reads CASSLQTGGYTF. The CDR3 bases are TGTGCCAGCAGTTTACAGACGGGAGGCTACACCTTC.

This clone appeared once. The sample has other DNA sequences that encode this CDR3 too. V and J are TRBV7-2 and TRBJ2-3; D may be TRBD1 (5 bases). The V gene lost 4 bases and the J gene lost 3 bases, with 5 bases spanning the gap. The CDR3 length is 12 residues. In germline, CDR1 is SGHTA, CDR2 FQGNSA. CDR3 protein: CASSSGTDTQYF. The CDR3 region has the DNA TGTGCCAGCAGCTCAGGGACAGATACGCAGTATTTT.

The J gene is TRBJ2-1, the V gene TRBV7-3; 8 nucleotides agree with TRBD2. Germline V gives CDR1 SGHTA, CDR2 FQGTGA. The CDR3 runs to 16 residues. The ends lost 5 bases at V and 6 bases at J; junction bases unmatched: 12. CDR3 nucleotide sequence: TGTGCCAGCAGCCCCCCCGGGGGGGGAATGGGCAATGAGCAGTTCTTC. Its translation: CASSPPGGGMGNEQFF.

This chain joins TRBV13 and TRBJ2-7; TRBD1 is a possible D gene (6 bases). Trimming took off 5 bases at V and 1 base at J, with 9 bases between the two ends. The germline V gene encodes CDR1 PRHDT and CDR2 FYEKMQ (reference sequence). This CDR3 has 13 amino acids. The CDR3: CASSLGQSYEQYF. The CDR3, as DNA: TGTGCCAGCAGCCTGGGACAATCCTACGAGCAGTACTTC.

The chain recombines TRBV25-1 with TRBJ2-7; maybe TRBD1 (5 bases). The CDR3 spans 14 residues. V shed 6 bases and J shed 5 bases, with 17 bases lying between them. Germline V gene sequence: CDR1 MGHDK, CDR2 SYGVNS. The CDR3 DNA reads TGTGCCAGCAGCCTTACAGGATTTGCAAACGAGCAGTACTTC. This translates into CASSLTGFANEQYF.

The CDR3: CASTLRETQYF. The CDR3 DNA sequence: TGTGCCAGCACTTTACGGGAGACCCAGTACTTC. The J gene is TRBJ2-5, the V gene TRBV11-2, with D uncertain. This CDR3 has 11 residues. V dropped 7 bases and J dropped 5 bases, with 8 bases sitting between them. Germline CDR1 and CDR2: SGHAT and FQNNGV.

To note about this clone: Distinct nucleotide sequences in the sample also encode this CDR3. The chain recombines TRBV7-2 with TRBJ2-2; 7 positions match TRBD2. Germline V gene lookup returns CDR1 SGHTA and CDR2 FQGNSA. The CDR3 length is 16 residues. V lost 5 bases, J lost 6 bases, and 12 bases stayed unmatched. CDR3 in amino acids: CASSPLGLSRAGELFF. The CDR3 coding sequence is TGTGCCAGCAGCCCCTTGGGACTATCGAGAGCCGGGGAGCTGTTTTTT.

The chain recombines TRBV5-4 with TRBJ1-1, with D possibly TRBD1 on 5 matching bases. This CDR3 region has 16 residues. Germline V gene sequence: CDR1 SGHNT, CDR2 YYREEE (reference sequence). Trimming cost V 0 bases and J 1 base, with 13 bases left between them. The DNA for the CDR3 is TGTGCCAGCAGCTTGGGGGTGGGGCTGGGGAACACTGAAGCTTTCTTT. It codes for CASSLGVGLGNTEAFF.

This chain joins TRBV18 and TRBJ2-3; D remains ambiguous. V lost 6 bases to trimming and J lost 6 bases, with 13 bases between them. This CDR3 has 13 amino acids. Germline CDR1 KGHSH, CDR2 LQKENI. CDR3 sequence reads: CASSPFSSDTQYF. CDR3 sequence (DNA): TGTGCCAGCTCCCCATTTAGCAGTGATACGCAGTATTTT. The whole variable domain, filled in from reference TRBV18 and TRBJ2-3, reads NAGVMQNPRHLVRRRGQEARLRCSPMKGHSHVYWYRQLPEEGLKFMVYLQKENIIDESGMPKERFSAEFPKEGPSILRIQQVVRGDSAAYFCASSPFSSDTQYFGPGTRLTVL.